Listed below are T cell receptor beta chains from one sample, sequenced in a study of blood T cell repertoires in COVID-19. Sequencing was performed with immunoSEQ multiplex PCR; in TCRdb, only in-frame clones are kept and a portion is missing. The repertoire holds around 160,000 clones, with 80% to 90% as singletons. Source material: peripheral blood. The receptors were sampled from a human donor in a cohort sampled during active COVID-19. CDR3s leave out the opening cysteine and the closing phenylalanine or tryptophan. D genes are given only for firm matches.

ASSLRKAGEYNSPLH	TRBJ1-6	NA	TRBV19
ASSPNREGNYGYT	TRBJ1-2	NA	TRBV18
ALLLAGAPGDTQY	TRBJ2-3	TRBD2	TRBV11-2
ASSLGLYNEQF	TRBJ2-1	NA	TRBV12-3/TRBV12-4
ASSQGADYGYT	TRBJ1-2	NA	TRBV4-2
ASSARRGLGNTIY	TRBJ1-3	TRBD1	TRBV2
SVTGSGRAGEQF	TRBJ2-1	TRBD2	TRBV29-1
ASSYSEGANEQF	TRBJ2-1	NA	TRBV6-5
ASSRQGTNEKLF	TRBJ1-4	NA	TRBV6-5
ASSLRQGLGSYEQY	TRBJ2-7	NA	TRBV5-1
SAVAEAAF	TRBJ1-1	NA	TRBV29-1
ASSDRVREKLF	TRBJ1-4	TRBD1	TRBV5-8
ASRSDREKLF	TRBJ1-4	NA	TRBV28
ASSPGQGMNEKLF	TRBJ1-4	TRBD1	TRBV4-3
ASSAAGDTQY	TRBJ2-3	NA	TRBV11-3
ASSYGTSGVNEQF	TRBJ2-1	TRBD2	TRBV5-1
ASSESLGTGNNQPQH	TRBJ1-5	TRBD1	TRBV10-2